This TCR beta chain was sequenced during a study of T-cell memory formation after mild COVID-19. From the 5' RACE reads, TCRdb called clonotypes with MiXCR, one entry per CDR3 protein. The sample lists about 410,000 distinct CDR3 sequences; about 20% were seen once. This clonotype was counted a few times. With V trimmed by 0 bases and J by 1 base, 5 bases remained unmatched. The CDR3 contains 17 residues. Germline CDR1 reads SGHRS; CDR2 reads YFSETQ. The TCR sequence derives from a man aged 18-30 years who had mild COVID-19 (a few samples of this study predate the infection). Cell type and time point are not known. The rearrangement uses TRBV5-1 and TRBJ2-2; 8 nucleotides agree with TRBD1. Sequenced input: PBMCs or a T cell subset sorted from them (not recorded which). The CDR3 DNA is TGCGCCAGCAGCTTGGAGATTACAGGGGGGAACACCGGGGAGCTGTTTTTT. This encodes CASSLEITGGNTGELFF.